Shown below are 23 T cell receptor beta chains from a single sample sequenced in a study of radiation and T cells in renal cell carcinoma. Time point indicated: baseline pretreatment blood. Treatment specified: 15 Gy SBRT to primary tumor, nephrectomy 4 weeks later. Repertoires were generated with immunoSEQ multiplex PCR, while TCRdb's copy carries only in-frame clones and drops some. Of 100,000 or so clones in the sample, about 88% are singletons; the top ten hold less than 10%. The sample here was blood, taken from a patient whose treatment included radiotherapy and nephrectomy. The receptors here all came from a man aged 45-60 years with renal cell carcinoma.

This clone was recorded once. This chain uses TRBV29-1 with TRBJ1-2; D possibly corresponds to TRBD1 (5 bases). CDR1 is SQVTM, CDR2 ANQGSEA, per germline. The CDR3 runs to 11 residues. Here the CDR3 DNA reads TGCACCTCTCTGGAAGGGGAAAGCTACACCTTC. Protein: CTSLEGESYTF.

V gene TRBV2 combines with J gene TRBJ2-1, with 8 bases identical to TRBD1. J lost 3 bases, V lost 7 bases, and 5 bases had no gene match. The CDR3 is 14 amino acids. Germline values: CDR1 SNHLY, CDR2 FYNNEI. CDR3 in DNA: TGTGCCAGCATTAAGGACAGGGTCTACAATGAGCAGTTCTTC. Its translation is CASIKDRVYNEQFF.

CDR3 coding DNA: TGTGCCAGTAGTCCTCTGGGACAGGGGAGGGATCAGCCCCAGCATTTT. It is translated as CASSPLGQGRDQPQHF. The chain uses TRBV19 and TRBJ1-5; 10 positions agree with TRBD1. Germline V gene lookup returns CDR1 LNHDA and CDR2 SQIVND (reference sequence). V gave up 5 bases and J gave up 5 bases; unmatched junction bases: 9. CDR3 length: 16 residues.

V gene TRBV5-1 combines with J gene TRBJ2-1, with 12 positions matching TRBD1. Germline CDR1 and CDR2: SGHRS and YFSETQ. The CDR3 spans 16 residues. J gave up 8 bases and V 6 bases, and 12 bases lay outside the gene matches. The DNA of the CDR3 is TGCGCCAGCACCCCTAGCCCGGGACAGGGGGCCTATGAGCAGTTCTTC. Its protein is CASTPSPGQGAYEQFF.

CDR3: CASSWGQGVGDTQYF. The CDR3 coding sequence is TGTGCCAGCAGCTGGGGACAGGGAGTGGGAGATACGCAGTATTTT. The V call is TRBV5-5, the J call TRBJ2-3, with 9 bases matching TRBD1. Germline CDR1 is SGHKS and CDR2 is YYEKEE (reference sequence). The CDR3 extends over 15 amino acids. V dropped 3 bases and J dropped 5; count of bases not matched to a gene: 7.

This clone was observed a single time. This rearrangement joins TRBV5-1 to TRBJ2-1; possible D gene TRBD2, 5 bases. V lost 5 bases to trimming and J lost 0 bases, with 15 bases between them. This CDR3 region has 16 residues. Germline CDR1 SGHRS, CDR2 YFSETQ. CDR3 residues: CASREVAGNSYNEQFF. The CDR3 bases are TGCGCCAGCAGGGAAGTCGCGGGTAACTCCTACAATGAGCAGTTCTTC.

The V gene is TRBV6-5, the J gene TRBJ2-3; TRBD1 matches 8 bases. The CDR3 has 15 amino acids. V gave up 2 bases and J gave up 7 bases; unmatched junction bases: 8. The V gene's germline CDR1 is MNHEY and CDR2 SVGAGI. CDR3 residues: CASSYMPDRGYTQYF. The CDR3 DNA sequence: TGTGCCAGCAGTTACATGCCCGACAGGGGTTATACGCAGTATTTT.

The chain carries TRBV7-3 and TRBJ1-6; D gene ambiguous. Between the trimmed V and J ends, which lost 1 base and 0 bases, there was a span of 7 bases. The CDR3 extends over 16 amino acids. Germline V gene data show CDR1 as SGHTA and CDR2 as FQGTGA. In DNA form, the CDR3 reads TGTGCCAGCAGCTTAAGTCCGAGCTCCTATAATTCACCCCTCCACTTT. It encodes CASSLSPSSYNSPLHF.

The chain recombines TRBV9 with TRBJ2-2; no clear D gene. The CDR3 runs to 16 residues. Germline V gene lookup returns CDR1 SGDLS and CDR2 YYNGEE. Trimming cost V 2 bases and J 0 bases, with 11 bases left between them. The CDR3 coding sequence is TGTGCCAGCAGCGTGGCCACAGCCACGAACACCGGGGAGCTGTTTTTT. This gives the protein CASSVATATNTGELFF.

V usage is TRBV7-2 and J usage is TRBJ2-5; maybe TRBD2 (6 bases). V dropped 5 bases and J dropped 5 bases, with 18 bases sitting between them. The CDR3 runs 15 residues. Germline-derived CDR1 and CDR2 are SGHTA and FQGNSA. The CDR3 is CASSKTSGVWETQYF. In DNA, the CDR3 is TGTGCCAGCAGCAAGACTAGTGGGGTATGGGAGACCCAGTACTTC.

The chain uses TRBV7-9 and TRBJ2-3; either TRBD1 or TRBD2 may supply D (5 bases each). Germline V gives CDR1 SEHNR, CDR2 FQNEAQ (reference sequence). The CDR3 is 12 residues long. Between the trimmed V and J ends, which lost 6 bases and 8 bases, there was a span of 12 bases. CDR3: CASRRDPGTQYF. CDR3 nucleotide sequence: TGTGCCAGCAGGAGGGACCCAGGTACGCAGTATTTT. Variable domain in full (rest from reference TRBV7-9 and TRBJ2-3): DTGVSQNPRHKITKRGQNVTFRCDPISEHNRLYWYRQTLGQGPEFLTYFQNEAQLEKSRLLSDRFSAERPKGSFSTLEIQRTEQGDSAMYLCASRRDPGTQYFGPGTRLTVL.

This sequence joins TRBV6-1 and TRBJ1-1; weak D call: TRBD1 (6 bases). The germline V gene encodes CDR1 MNHNS and CDR2 SASEGT. This CDR3 has 15 amino acids. Deletions cut 8 bases from V and 8 bases from J, with 24 bases between. The CDR3 sequence is CASWPGGQGPKEAFF. The CDR3 bases are TGTGCCAGCTGGCCGGGAGGGCAGGGGCCCAAAGAAGCTTTCTTT.

The chain uses TRBV6-6 and TRBJ2-5, with D tentatively TRBD1 or TRBD2 (5 bases each). Trimming removed 0 bases at V and 5 bases at J, with 10 bases between. CDR1 MNHNY and CDR2 SVGAGI come from the germline V gene (reference sequence). The CDR3 runs 14 residues. CDR3 amino acids: CASSYSGREETQYF. CDR3 in DNA: TGTGCCAGCAGTTACTCGGGCAGGGAGGAGACCCAGTACTTC.

Here the CDR3 reads CASSYGVANTGELFF. DNA of the CDR3: TGTGCCAGCAGTTATGGTGTCGCGAACACCGGGGAGCTGTTTTTT. The chain carries TRBV7-2 and TRBJ2-2; D remains ambiguous. There are 15 residues in the CDR3. Germline loops: CDR1 SGHTA, CDR2 FQGNSA. V dropped 6 bases and J dropped 0 bases, with 11 bases sitting between them.

The rearrangement joins TRBV5-1 to TRBJ2-6; D is uncertain. The CDR3 extends over 19 amino acids. Germline loops: CDR1 SGHRS, CDR2 YFSETQ. V lost 0 bases, J lost 0 bases, and 16 bases lay in between. The CDR3 spells CASSLGAGAAFSGANVLTF. Here the CDR3 DNA reads TGCGCCAGCAGCTTGGGAGCTGGTGCAGCTTTCTCTGGGGCCAACGTCCTGACTTTC.

This chain joins TRBV28 and TRBJ1-5; unclear D gene. This CDR3 has 14 residues. Germline CDR1 MDHEN, CDR2 SYDVKM. V gave up 8 bases and J gave up 2 bases, with 13 bases separating them. The CDR3 region has the DNA TGTGCCAGCCTAGGACCGTATGGCAATCAGCCCCAGCATTTT. Translated: CASLGPYGNQPQHF.

V and J are TRBV9 and TRBJ2-7; TRBD2 agrees at 7 bases. The CDR3 contains 16 residues. CDR1 is SGDLS and CDR2 is YYNGEE in the germline V gene. J was trimmed by 3 bases and V by 0 bases; bases with no gene match: 9. The CDR3 bases are TGTGCCAGCAGCGTAGAGGACTCCGGGGGGTTCTACGAGCAGTACTTC. This translates into CASSVEDSGGFYEQYF.

The V call is TRBV2, the J call TRBJ1-4; TRBD1 might be the D (5 bases). CDR1 and CDR2 (germline): SNHLY, FYNNEI. The CDR3 is made up of 17 amino acids. Trimming removed 4 bases at V and 1 base at J, with 16 bases between. Here the CDR3 DNA reads TGTGCCAGCAGTGTTATGGCCGGGGGATTAACTAATGAAAAACTGTTTTTT. It yields the protein CASSVMAGGLTNEKLFF.

The J gene is TRBJ1-4, the V gene TRBV19; 7 nucleotides match TRBD1. The germline V gene encodes CDR1 LNHDA and CDR2 SQIVND (reference sequence). This CDR3 has 15 amino acids. V gave up 5 bases and J gave up 0 bases; unmatched junction bases: 3. The CDR3 sequence: CASSGDSATNEKLFF. Here the CDR3 DNA reads TGTGCCAGTAGTGGGGACAGCGCAACTAATGAAAAACTGTTTTTT.

The chain is built from TRBV10-3 and TRBJ1-4; 7 nucleotides line up with TRBD1. The CDR3 is 15 residues long. V was pared by 6 bases and J by 3 bases, with 7 bases of the junction left unmatched. From germline, CDR1 is ENHRY and CDR2 SYGVKD. CDR3 nucleotides: TGTGCCATCAGAGCAACAGGGGAGTCTAATGAAAAACTGTTTTTT. Protein: CAIRATGESNEKLFF.

J is TRBJ2-5 and V is TRBV5-1; D ambiguous. CDR1 is SGHRS, CDR2 YFSETQ, per germline. CDR3 size: 14 residues. V lost 0 bases to trimming and J lost 0 bases, with 6 bases between them. The CDR3 nucleotides are TGCGCCAGCAGCTTGGGGGAAAACCAAGAGACCCAGTACTTC. Amino acids: CASSLGENQETQYF.

This sequence joins TRBV4-1 and TRBJ2-5; 9 positions agree with TRBD1. The CDR3 sequence is 17 residues long. V shed 2 bases, J shed 2 bases, and the junction held 9 bases outside the gene matches. Germline V gives CDR1 MGHRA, CDR2 YSYEKL. In DNA form, the CDR3 reads TGCGCCAGCAGCCAATTACGGGACAGGGTTTTTCAAGAGACCCAGTACTTC. Its translation: CASSQLRDRVFQETQYF.

This clone was observed a few times. V is TRBV5-1 and J is TRBJ2-7; D remains unclear. Germline CDR1 is SGHRS and CDR2 is YFSETQ. V was shortened by 3 bases and J by 0 bases, with 4 bases between the two germline ends. The CDR3 covers 12 residues. CDR3 coding DNA: TGCGCCAGCAGCTACGACTCCTACGAGCAGTACTTC. This gives the protein CASSYDSYEQYF.